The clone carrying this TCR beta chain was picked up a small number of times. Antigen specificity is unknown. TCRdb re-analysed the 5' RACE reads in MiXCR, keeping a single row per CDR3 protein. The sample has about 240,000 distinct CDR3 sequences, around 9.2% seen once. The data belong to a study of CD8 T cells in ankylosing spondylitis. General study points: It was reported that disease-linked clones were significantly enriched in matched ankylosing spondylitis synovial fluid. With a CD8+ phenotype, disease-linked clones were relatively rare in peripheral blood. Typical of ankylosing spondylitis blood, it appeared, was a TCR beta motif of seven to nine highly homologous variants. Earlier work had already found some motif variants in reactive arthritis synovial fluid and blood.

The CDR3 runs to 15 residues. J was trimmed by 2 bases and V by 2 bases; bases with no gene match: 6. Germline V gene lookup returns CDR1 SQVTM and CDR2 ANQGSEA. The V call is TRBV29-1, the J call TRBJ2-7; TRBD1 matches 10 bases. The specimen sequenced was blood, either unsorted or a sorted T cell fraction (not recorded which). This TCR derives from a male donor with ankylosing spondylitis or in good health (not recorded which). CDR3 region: CSVEFGDRGTYEQYF. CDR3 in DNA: TGCAGCGTTGAATTCGGGGACAGGGGAACCTACGAGCAGTACTTC.